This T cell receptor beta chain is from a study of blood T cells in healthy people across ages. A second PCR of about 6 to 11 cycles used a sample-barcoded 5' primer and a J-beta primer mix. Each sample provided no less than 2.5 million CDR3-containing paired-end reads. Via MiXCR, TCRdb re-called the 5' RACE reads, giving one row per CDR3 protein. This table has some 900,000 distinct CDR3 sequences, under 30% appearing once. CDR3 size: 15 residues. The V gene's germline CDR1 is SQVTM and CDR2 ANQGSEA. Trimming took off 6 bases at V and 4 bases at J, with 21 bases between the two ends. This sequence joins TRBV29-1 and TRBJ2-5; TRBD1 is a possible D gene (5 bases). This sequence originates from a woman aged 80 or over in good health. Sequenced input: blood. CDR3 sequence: CSVLGRQGDGETQYF. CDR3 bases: TGCAGCGTCCTTGGGCGGCAGGGTGATGGAGAGACCCAGTACTTC.